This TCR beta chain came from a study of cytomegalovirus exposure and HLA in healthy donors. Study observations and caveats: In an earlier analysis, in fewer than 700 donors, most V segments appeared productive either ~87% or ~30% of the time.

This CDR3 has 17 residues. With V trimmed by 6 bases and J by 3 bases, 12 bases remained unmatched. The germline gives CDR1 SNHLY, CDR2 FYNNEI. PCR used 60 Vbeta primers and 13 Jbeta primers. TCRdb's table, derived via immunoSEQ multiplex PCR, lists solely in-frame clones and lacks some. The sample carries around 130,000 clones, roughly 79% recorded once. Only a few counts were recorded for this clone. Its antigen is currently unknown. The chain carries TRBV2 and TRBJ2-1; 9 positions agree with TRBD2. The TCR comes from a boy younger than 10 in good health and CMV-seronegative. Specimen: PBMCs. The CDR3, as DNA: TGTGCCAGCAGGGTTAGCGGGAGATCGTGGGGCTACAATGAGCAGTTCTTC. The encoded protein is CASRVSGRSWGYNEQFF.